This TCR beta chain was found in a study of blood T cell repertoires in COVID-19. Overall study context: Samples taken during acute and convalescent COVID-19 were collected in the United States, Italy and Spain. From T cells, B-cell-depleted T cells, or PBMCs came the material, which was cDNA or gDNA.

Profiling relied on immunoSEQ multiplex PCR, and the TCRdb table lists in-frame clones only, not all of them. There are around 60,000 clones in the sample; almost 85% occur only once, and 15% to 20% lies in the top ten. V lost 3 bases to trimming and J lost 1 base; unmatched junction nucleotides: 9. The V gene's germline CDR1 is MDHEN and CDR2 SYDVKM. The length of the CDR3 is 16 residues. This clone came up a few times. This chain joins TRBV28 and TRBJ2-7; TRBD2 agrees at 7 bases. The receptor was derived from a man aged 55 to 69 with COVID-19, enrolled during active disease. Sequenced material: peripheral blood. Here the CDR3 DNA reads TGTGCCAGCAGTTTCCTTCTAGCGGTACTTTCCTACGAGCAGTACTTC. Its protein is CASSFLLAVLSYEQYF.